Below, 2 T cell receptor beta chains from the same sample are listed, as sequenced in a study of T cell clonality in common variable immunodeficiency (dated by TCRdb to about 2015). Libraries were made using the immunoSEQ multiplex PCR assay. TCRdb holds this immuneACCESS table with in-frame rearrangements only. Some clones are missing; in checked studies, unresolved V genes explain under half, and the rest has no known cause. This sample has 50,000 to 70,000 clones in the table, none counted a single time. The ten top clones hold 0.7% to 0.95% of the sample. Material for sequencing was peripheral blood mononuclear cells. These receptors were obtained from a person aged 18 to 75 in good health.

This clone was seen ten or more times. Read data end 3 residues before the CDR3 end; the end is taken from the germline J gene. The J gene is TRBJ2-1, the V gene TRBV7-2; 7 bases are a match to TRBD2. The V segment lost 2 bases and the J segment 5 bases; nucleotides outside the gene matches: 6. Germline assignment: CDR1 SGHTA and CDR2 FQGNSA. The CDR3 runs 15 residues. The CDR3 is CASSLSSGSNNEQFF. CDR3 bases read: TGTGCCAGCAGCTTAAGTAGCGGGTCAAACAATGAG.

Only a few counts were recorded for this clone. One base away lies a much larger clone, so this may be a sequencing read error. Sequencing ends 3 residues short of the CDR3 end; the germline J gene provides the rest. V and J are TRBV2 and TRBJ2-3; 9 bases fit TRBD1. The CDR3 sequence is 13 residues long. Germline V gene data show CDR1 as SNHLY and CDR2 as FYNNEI. CDR3 loop: CASREDRGKPQYF. Incomplete CDR3 DNA: TGTGCCAGCAGAGAGGACAGGGGTAAGCCG.